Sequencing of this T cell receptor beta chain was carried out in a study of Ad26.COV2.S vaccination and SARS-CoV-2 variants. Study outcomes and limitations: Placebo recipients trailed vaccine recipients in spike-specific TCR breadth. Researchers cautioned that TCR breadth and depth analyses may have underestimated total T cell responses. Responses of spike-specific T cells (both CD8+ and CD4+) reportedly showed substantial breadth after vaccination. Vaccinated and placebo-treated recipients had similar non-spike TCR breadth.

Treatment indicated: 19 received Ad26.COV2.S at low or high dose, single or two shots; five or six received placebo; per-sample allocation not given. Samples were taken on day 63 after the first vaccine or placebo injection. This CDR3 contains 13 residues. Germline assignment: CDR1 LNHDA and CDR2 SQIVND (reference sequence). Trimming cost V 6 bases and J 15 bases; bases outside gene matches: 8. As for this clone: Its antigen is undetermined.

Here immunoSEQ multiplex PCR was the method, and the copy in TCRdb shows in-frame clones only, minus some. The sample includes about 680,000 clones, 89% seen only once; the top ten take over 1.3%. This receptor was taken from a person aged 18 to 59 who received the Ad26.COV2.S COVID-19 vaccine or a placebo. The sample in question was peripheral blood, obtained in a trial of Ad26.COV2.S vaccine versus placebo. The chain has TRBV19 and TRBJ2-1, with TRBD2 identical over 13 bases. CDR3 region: CASRGTSGNGPFF. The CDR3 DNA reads TGTGCCAGTAGGGGGACTAGCGGGAATGGACCGTTCTTC. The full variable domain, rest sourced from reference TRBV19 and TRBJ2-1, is DGGITQSPKYLFRKEGQNVTLSCEQNLNHDAMYWYRQDPGQGLRLIYYSQIVNDFQKGDIAEGYSVSREKKESFPLTVTSAQKNPTAFYLCASRGTSGNGPFFGPGTRLTVL.